Listed below are T cell receptor beta chains from one sample, sequenced in a study of blood T cell repertoires in COVID-19. Profiling relied on immunoSEQ multiplex PCR, and the TCRdb table lists in-frame clones only, not all of them. The sample yields some 95,000 clones, about 89% seen once. Sequenced material: peripheral blood. The source of these receptors is a human donor with active COVID-19. The donor label of this sample is uncertain. Each CDR3 is given with its conserved first and last residue. Fields, in order: clone size, V gene, D gene, J gene, CDR3 protein, CDR3 DNA. D genes are given only for firm matches. Size is omitted from some rows. Given values are once, few, many or a class for expanded clones.

-	TRBV6-5	-	TRBJ1-3	CASGGAGEANTIYF	TGTGCCAGCGGGGGGGCCGGGGAGGCAAACACCATATATTTT
-	TRBV6-5	TRBD1	TRBJ2-3	CASSTGQGFTDTQYF	TGTGCCAGCTCTACAGGACAGGGTTTCACAGATACGCAGTATTTT
-	TRBV7-2	TRBD2	TRBJ2-1	CASSYLGLVQDEQFF	TGTGCCAGCAGTTATTTGGGACTAGTTCAGGATGAGCAGTTCTTC
-	TRBV6-6	TRBD2	TRBJ2-3	CASSTGGYTDTQYF	TGTGCCAGCAGTACGGGGGGATACACAGATACGCAGTATTTT
-	TRBV27	-	TRBJ1-5	CASSLLGSSQPQHF	TGTGCCAGCAGTTTACTCGGGTCAAGTCAGCCCCAGCATTTT
-	TRBV7-8	-	TRBJ1-3	CASSPIRGGNTIYF	TGTGCCAGCAGCCCCATCAGGGGTGGAAACACCATATATTTT
-	TRBV7-2	-	TRBJ1-2	CASSLVQGGGYTF	TGTGCCAGCAGCTTAGTACAGGGCGGCGGCTACACCTTC
-	TRBV2	-	TRBJ2-5	CASSGLRQETQYF	TGTGCCAGCAGTGGTCTTCGCCAAGAGACCCAGTACTTC
-	TRBV2	-	TRBJ2-3	CATLDSLGTDTQYF	TGTGCCACTCTAGACAGCCTGGGCACAGATACGCAGTATTTT
-	TRBV5-1	-	TRBJ1-6	CASSSKTGYNSPLHF	TGCGCCAGCAGCTCCAAGACAGGCTATAATTCACCCCTCCACTTT
-	TRBV7-2	TRBD1	TRBJ2-7	CASSPGQGLGYEQYF	TGTGCCAGCAGCCCCGGACAGGGCTTAGGCTACGAGCAGTACTTC
-	TRBV7-9	-	TRBJ1-5	CASSLEYNQPQHF	TGTGCCAGCAGCTTAGAATACAATCAGCCCCAGCATTTT
-	TRBV27	TRBD2	TRBJ2-7	CASSLSSGRPDEQYF	TGTGCCAGCAGTTTATCGAGCGGGAGGCCGGACGAGCAGTACTTC
-	TRBV24-1	-	TRBJ1-3	CATRERAGNTIYF	TGTGCCACCAGGGAACGGGCTGGAAACACCATATATTTT
-	TRBV6-4	TRBD1	TRBJ2-2	CASRTGDTGELFF	TGTGCCAGCAGGACAGGGGACACCGGGGAGCTGTTTTTT
-	TRBV19	TRBD1	TRBJ1-1	CASRPGGRVPEAFF	TGTGCCAGTAGGCCAGGGGGCCGGGTACCTGAAGCTTTCTTT
-	TRBV3-1/TRBV3-2	TRBD2	TRBJ2-3	CASSHSGVSTDTQYF	TGTGCCAGCAGCCACAGCGGGGTTAGCACAGATACGCAGTATTTT
-	TRBV15	-	TRBJ2-3	CATSSRGSNTQYF	TGTGCCACCAGCAGCCGCGGGTCGAATACGCAGTATTTT
-	TRBV21-1	-	TRBJ2-3	CASSIHSGGITDTQYF	TGTGCCAGCAGCATACATAGCGGGGGGATCACAGATACGCAGTATTTT
once	TRBV28	-	TRBJ1-5	CASSEDSSNQPQHF	TGTGCCAGCAGCGAAGACAGTTCCAATCAGCCCCAGCATTTT
-	TRBV6-5	-	TRBJ2-5	CASSSRTRVETQYF	TGTGCCAGCAGTTCCAGAACTAGGGTGGAGACCCAGTACTTC
-	TRBV1	-	TRBJ1-5	CTSSQPRVSDRPYGNQPQHF	TGCACCAGCAGCCAACCTCGCGTATCCGACAGGCCTTATGGCAATCAGCCCCAGCATTTT
-	TRBV7-9	-	TRBJ1-1	CASSLTGAEAFF	TGTGCCAGCAGTTTAACCGGGGCTGAAGCTTTCTTT
-	TRBV3-1/TRBV3-2	-	TRBJ2-1	CASSQVGLPNEQFF	TGTGCCAGCAGCCAGGTGGGGCTCCCTAATGAGCAGTTCTTC
-	TRBV6-5	TRBD1	TRBJ1-3	CASSKDRGANTIYF	TGTGCCAGCAGTAAGGACAGGGGAGCGAACACCATATATTTT
once	TRBV7-2	TRBD1	TRBJ2-7	CASSLVNRGREQYF	TGTGCCAGCAGCTTAGTGAACAGGGGTCGCGAGCAGTACTTC
-	TRBV24-1	-	TRBJ1-1	CATSDGSLNTEAFF	TGTGCCACCAGTGACGGGTCGTTGAACACTGAAGCTTTCTTT
-	TRBV10-2	-	TRBJ1-1	CASSLTEDWNTEAFF	TGCGCCAGCAGCCTCACCGAGGACTGGAACACTGAAGCTTTCTTT
-	TRBV10-1	-	TRBJ2-3	CASTRAGSSGTQYF	TGCGCCAGCACCCGGGCAGGGAGTAGCGGTACGCAGTATTTT
-	TRBV19	-	TRBJ1-6	CASSHGGTNSPLHF	TGTGCCAGTAGTCACGGGGGGACCAATTCACCCCTCCACTTT
-	TRBV29-1	-	TRBJ1-4	CSVHPGRGGEKLFF	TGCAGCGTCCACCCCGGCAGGGGTGGTGAAAAACTGTTTTTT
-	TRBV7-2	-	TRBJ2-7	CASSLGRAFQAYEQYF	TGTGCCAGCAGCTTAGGGAGGGCCTTTCAGGCCTACGAGCAGTACTTC
-	TRBV7-9	TRBD2	TRBJ2-1	CASSLLSSGGAREQFF	TGTGCCAGCAGCTTGCTCTCTAGCGGGGGGGCGCGGGAGCAGTTCTTC
-	TRBV9	-	TRBJ2-3	CASSVRTSLGTDTQYF	TGTGCCAGCAGCGTGCGGACTTCCCTAGGCACAGATACGCAGTATTTT
-	TRBV19	TRBD1	TRBJ2-2	CASSPDRGPYTGELFF	TGTGCCAGTAGCCCGGACAGGGGGCCGTACACCGGGGAGCTGTTTTTT
-	TRBV11-2	-	TRBJ2-7	CASSLHRAADEQYF	TGTGCCAGCAGCTTACACAGGGCGGCCGACGAGCAGTACTTC
-	TRBV24-1	TRBD1	TRBJ1-5	CATSGQGGSNQPQHF	TGTGCCACCAGTGGACAGGGTGGTAGCAATCAGCCCCAGCATTTT
-	TRBV10-1	-	TRBJ2-5	CASSDRGRETQYF	TGCGCCAGCAGTGACAGGGGACGGGAGACCCAGTACTTC
-	TRBV7-9	-	TRBJ1-4	CASSLVLAGPINEKLFF	TGTGCCAGCAGCTTAGTGCTGGCGGGACCGATTAATGAAAAACTGTTTTTT
-	TRBV7-9	-	TRBJ1-2	CASSSPTDRSDGYTF	TGTGCCAGCAGCTCGCCCACCGACAGGTCCGACGGCTACACCTTC
once	TRBV3-1/TRBV3-2	TRBD2	TRBJ2-5	CASSQDRRGGQETQYF	TGTGCCAGCAGCCAAGATCGACGCGGGGGCCAAGAGACCCAGTACTTC
few	TRBV6-6	TRBD1	TRBJ1-2	CASSYSTGPRDGYTF	TGTGCCAGCAGTTACTCGACAGGGCCGAGGGATGGCTACACCTTC
-	TRBV12-5	TRBD1	TRBJ2-2	CASGLWDRVTGELFF	TGTGCTAGTGGTTTATGGGACAGGGTTACCGGGGAGCTGTTTTTT
once	TRBV6-5	TRBD1	TRBJ1-2	CASRGETGMDYGYTF	TGTGCCAGCAGAGGAGAGACAGGGATGGACTATGGCTACACCTTC
-	TRBV24-1	TRBD1	TRBJ1-2	CATSEPGQGNGYTF	TGTGCCACCAGTGAACCGGGACAGGGTAATGGCTACACCTTC
-	TRBV6-2/TRBV6-3	TRBD1	TRBJ2-2	CASSYTGDNTGELFF	TGTGCCAGCAGTTACACAGGGGACAACACCGGGGAGCTGTTTTTT